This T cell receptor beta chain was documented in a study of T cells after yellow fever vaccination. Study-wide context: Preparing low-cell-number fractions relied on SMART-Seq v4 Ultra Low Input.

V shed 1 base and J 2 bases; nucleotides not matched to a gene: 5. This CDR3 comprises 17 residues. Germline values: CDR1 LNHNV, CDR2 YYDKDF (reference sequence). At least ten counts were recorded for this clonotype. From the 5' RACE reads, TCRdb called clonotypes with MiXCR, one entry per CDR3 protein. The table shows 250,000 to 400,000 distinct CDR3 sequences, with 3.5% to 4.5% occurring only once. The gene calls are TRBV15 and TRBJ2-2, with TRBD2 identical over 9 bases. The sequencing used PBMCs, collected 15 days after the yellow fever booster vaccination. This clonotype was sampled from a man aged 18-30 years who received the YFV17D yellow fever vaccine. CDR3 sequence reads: CATSRGRLAANTGELFF. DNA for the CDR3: TGTGCCACCAGCAGAGGGAGACTAGCGGCTAACACCGGGGAGCTGTTTTTT.